These 2 T cell receptor beta chains were all obtained from the same sample, sequenced in a study of blood T cell repertoires in COVID-19. Profiling relied on immunoSEQ multiplex PCR, and the TCRdb table lists in-frame clones only, not all of them. This sample has 210,000 or so clones, with 70% to 85% found just once. Sequencing was done on a sample of PBMCs or T cells enriched from blood (not recorded which). The origin of the receptors is a man in his 60s who had recovered from COVID-19.

This clone was picked up many times. The V gene is TRBV7-6, the J gene TRBJ2-7; 12 bases line up with TRBD2. Trimming at V came to 4 bases and at J to 5 bases, leaving 9 bases not matched to a gene. The length of the CDR3 is 16 residues. Germline V gene lookup returns CDR1 SGHVS and CDR2 FNYEAQ. CDR3 in DNA: TGTGCCAGCAGCTGGGGGGGGACTAGCGGGCAGAACGAGCAGTACTTC. This encodes CASSWGGTSGQNEQYF.

This chain links TRBV6-1 with TRBJ1-1; D gene ambiguous. The CDR3 totals 15 residues. Germline lookup yields CDR1 MNHNS and CDR2 SASEGT. The V end lost 3 bases, the J end lost 1 base, and 12 bases lay between the germline ends. CDR3 residues: CASSEALTRNTEAFF. The CDR3 DNA follows: TGTGCCAGCAGTGAGGCCTTAACAAGGAACACTGAAGCTTTCTTT.